This T cell receptor (beta chain) was profiled in a study of T cell clonality in common variable immunodeficiency (dated by TCRdb to between 2014 and 2017). Broader findings and caveats from the paper: Although equal DNA input was used, an average of about 81,820 unique sequences per sample was obtained for controls, compared with about 31,547 for CVID samples. Patient heterogeneity within the CVID cohort put limits on correlating repertoire features with clinical complications. CVID subjects shared fewer TCRbeta clones with each other than healthy controls did (p < 0.0001). It was noted by the authors that sequencing of the repertoires of T cell subpopulations would be needed to clarify the cause of the increased clonality in CVID. TCRbeta clonality was higher in CVID subjects than in healthy controls (t-test p = 0.018), and the increase was most characteristic of about a third of subjects. CVID TCRbeta sequences were reported to have fewer deletions and N-nucleotide insertions and to lack highly modified clones with 13 or more V deletions.

The germline V gene (reference sequence) specifies SGHNT as CDR1 and YYREEE as CDR2. V is shortened by 5 bases, J by 2 bases, and the region joining them spans 17 bases. The CDR3 contains 15 residues, cysteine and phenylalanine counted. The DNA has 36 bases, all within the CDR3, and is read from base 1. For sequencing, equivalent amounts of genomic DNA were input from CVID and control samples. For every sample, a 60 bp segment covering the rearranged TCRbeta CDR3 region was amplified and then sequenced. TCRbeta amplification used the immunoSEQ assay, a bias-corrected multiplex PCR with high-throughput sequencing. As for the authors' bioinformatics: Every unique nucleotide sequence counted as a clone and was annotated with V, D and J genes, copy number and frequency. Sequences were labeled productive if in frame, and non-productive if out of frame or containing stop codons. As previously described, clonality was calculated on the basis of Shannon's entropy. The predicted amino acid sequences of productive clones were used to derive mean CDR3 Kyte-Doolittle hydropathy. Scaled V gene usage was hierarchically clustered using Manhattan distance and complete linkage with the R hclust function. Clone sharing by CDR3 amino acid sequence was assessed by resampling 12 repertoires per group over 100 rounds. The repertoires were screened for 70 published EBV-specific TCRbeta sequences and some 250 published CMV-specific TCRbeta sequences. Analysis left out a couple of CVID samples that produced under 10,000 sequences, so 45 or so CVID repertoires remained. As stored in TCRdb, this immuneACCESS dataset retains in-frame rearrangements with V and J assigned. A fraction of the clones does not appear; measured against another copy, unresolved V genes explain less than half of the discrepancy, and the remainder lacks a known reason. V, J and clone size were drawn from that table, and D and trimming were deduced from the DNA. There are some 80,000 clones in this sample, and none of them is a singleton. Jointly, the top ten make up 0.65% to 0.8% of the sample.

The sample holds many counts of this clone. Its antigen has not been determined. Sequencing ends 3 residues short of the CDR3 end; the germline J gene provides the rest. Predominantly Caucasian heritage was noted among both the CVID patients and the healthy controls. Heparinized peripheral whole blood samples of roughly 5 to 9 ml were obtained from each donor. Genomic DNA from adults with common variable immune deficiency (CVID) and from healthy adult controls was the source for sequencing TCRbeta CDR3 repertoires. A total of some 22 healthy adult volunteers (around 12 female and around 10 male; age range about 23 to 75 years, mean age around 35) were included in the control group. Diluted blood was density-centrifuged over Hypaque 1077 or Ficoll-Paque to isolate peripheral blood mononuclear cells. Unsorted mononuclear cells served as the source of genomic DNA, which was extracted either by Qiagen column purification or by a centrifugation-based method.

The sequence joins TRBV5-4 to TRBJ2-7; TRBD2 might be the D gene, on 5 matching bases. Sequencing used peripheral blood mononuclear cells. This TCR derives from a person aged 18 to 70 in good health. The CDR3 here reads CASSSPGSGPYEQYF. The covered CDR3 bases are TGTGCCAGCAGTTCCCCTGGGAGCGGCCCCTACGAG.